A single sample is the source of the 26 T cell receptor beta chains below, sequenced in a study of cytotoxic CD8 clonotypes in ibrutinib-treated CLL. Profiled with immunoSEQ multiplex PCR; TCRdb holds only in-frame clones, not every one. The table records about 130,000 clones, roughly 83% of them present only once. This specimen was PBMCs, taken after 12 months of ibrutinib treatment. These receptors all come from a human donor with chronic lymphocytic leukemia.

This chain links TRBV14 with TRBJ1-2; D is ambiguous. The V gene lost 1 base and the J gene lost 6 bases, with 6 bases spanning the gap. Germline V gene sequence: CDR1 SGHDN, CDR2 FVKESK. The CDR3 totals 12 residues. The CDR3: CASSQGTDGYTF. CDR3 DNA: TGTGCCAGCAGCCAAGGGACGGATGGCTACACCTTC.

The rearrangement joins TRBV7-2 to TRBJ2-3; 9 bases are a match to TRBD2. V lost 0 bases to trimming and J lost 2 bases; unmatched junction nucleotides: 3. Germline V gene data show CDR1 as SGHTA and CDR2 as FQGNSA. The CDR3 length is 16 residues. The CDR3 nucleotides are TGTGCCAGCAGCTTAGCTCCTAGCGGGACCACAGATACGCAGTATTTT. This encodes CASSLAPSGTTDTQYF.

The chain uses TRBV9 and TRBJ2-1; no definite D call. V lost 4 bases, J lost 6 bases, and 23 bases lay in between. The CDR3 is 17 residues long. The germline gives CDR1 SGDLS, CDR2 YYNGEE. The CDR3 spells CASSPSLVLPLSNEQFF. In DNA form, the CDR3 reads TGTGCCAGCAGCCCGAGTTTGGTGCTGCCCCTTAGCAATGAGCAGTTCTTC.

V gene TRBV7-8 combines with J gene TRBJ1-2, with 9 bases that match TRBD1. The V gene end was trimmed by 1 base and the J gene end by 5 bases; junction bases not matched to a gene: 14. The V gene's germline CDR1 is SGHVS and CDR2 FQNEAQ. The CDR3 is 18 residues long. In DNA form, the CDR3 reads TGTGCCAGCAGCTTAGGGGTAAAAGGACAGGGGCAGCGGTATGGCTACACCTTC. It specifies CASSLGVKGQGQRYGYTF.

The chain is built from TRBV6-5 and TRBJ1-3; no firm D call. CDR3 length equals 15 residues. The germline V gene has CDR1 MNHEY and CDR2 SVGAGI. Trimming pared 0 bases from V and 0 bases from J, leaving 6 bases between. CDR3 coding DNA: TGTGCCAGCAGTTACTCGGCCTTCTCTGGAAACACCATATATTTT. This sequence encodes CASSYSAFSGNTIYF.

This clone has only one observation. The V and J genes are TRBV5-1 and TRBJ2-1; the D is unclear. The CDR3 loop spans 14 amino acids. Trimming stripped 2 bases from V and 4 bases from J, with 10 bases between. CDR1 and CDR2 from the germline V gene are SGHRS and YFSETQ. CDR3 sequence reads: CASSFGSLYNEQFF. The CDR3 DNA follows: TGCGCCAGCAGCTTTGGCTCCCTATACAATGAGCAGTTCTTC.

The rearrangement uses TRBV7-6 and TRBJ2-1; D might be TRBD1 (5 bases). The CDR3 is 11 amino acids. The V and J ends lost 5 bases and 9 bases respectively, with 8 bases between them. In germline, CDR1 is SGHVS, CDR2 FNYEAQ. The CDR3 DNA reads TGTGCCAGCAGCATCCAGGGTGAGCAGTTCTTC. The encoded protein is CASSIQGEQFF.

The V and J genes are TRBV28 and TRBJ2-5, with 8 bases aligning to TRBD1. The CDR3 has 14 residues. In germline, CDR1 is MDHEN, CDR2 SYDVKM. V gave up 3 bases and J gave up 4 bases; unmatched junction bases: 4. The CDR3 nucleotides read TGTGCCAGCAGTTTCCAGGACAGGGTAGAGACCCAGTACTTC. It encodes CASSFQDRVETQYF.

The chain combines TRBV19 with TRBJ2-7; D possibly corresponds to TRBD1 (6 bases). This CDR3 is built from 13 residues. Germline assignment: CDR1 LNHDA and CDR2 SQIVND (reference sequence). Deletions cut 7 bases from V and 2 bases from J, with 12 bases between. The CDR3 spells CASKADSTYEQYF. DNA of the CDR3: TGTGCCAGTAAGGCGGACAGTACCTACGAGCAGTACTTC. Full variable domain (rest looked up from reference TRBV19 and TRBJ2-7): DGGITQSPKYLFRKEGQNVTLSCEQNLNHDAMYWYRQDPGQGLRLIYYSQIVNDFQKGDIAEGYSVSREKKESFPLTVTSAQKNPTAFYLCASKADSTYEQYFGPGTRLTVT.

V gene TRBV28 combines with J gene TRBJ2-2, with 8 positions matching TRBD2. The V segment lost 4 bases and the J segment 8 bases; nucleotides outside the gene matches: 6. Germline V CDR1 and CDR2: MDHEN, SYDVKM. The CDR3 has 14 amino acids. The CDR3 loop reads CASSSLAERGELFF. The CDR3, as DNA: TGTGCCAGCAGTTCACTAGCGGAGAGGGGGGAGCTGTTTTTT.

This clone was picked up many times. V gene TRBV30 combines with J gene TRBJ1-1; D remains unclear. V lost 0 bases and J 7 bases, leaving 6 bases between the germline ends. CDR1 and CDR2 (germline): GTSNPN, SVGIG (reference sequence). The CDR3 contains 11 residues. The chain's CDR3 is CAWSVYVEAFF. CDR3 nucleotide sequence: TGTGCCTGGAGTGTATACGTTGAAGCTTTCTTT.

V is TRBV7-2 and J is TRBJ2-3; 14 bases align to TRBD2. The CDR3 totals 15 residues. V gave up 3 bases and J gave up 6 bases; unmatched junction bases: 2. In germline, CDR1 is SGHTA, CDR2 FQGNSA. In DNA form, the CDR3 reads TGTGCCAGCAGCTTGACTAGCGGGAGGGCCGATACGCAGTATTTT. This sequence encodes CASSLTSGRADTQYF.

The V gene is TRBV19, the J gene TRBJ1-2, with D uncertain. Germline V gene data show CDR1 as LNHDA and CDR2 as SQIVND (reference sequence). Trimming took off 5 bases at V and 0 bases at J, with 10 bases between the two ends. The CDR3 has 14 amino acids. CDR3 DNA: TGTGCCAGTAGTTCGTCTCGAACTAACTATGGCTACACCTTC. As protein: CASSSSRTNYGYTF. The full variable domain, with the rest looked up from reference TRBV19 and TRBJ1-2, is DGGITQSPKYLFRKEGQNVTLSCEQNLNHDAMYWYRQDPGQGLRLIYYSQIVNDFQKGDIAEGYSVSREKKESFPLTVTSAQKNPTAFYLCASSSSRTNYGYTFGSGTRLTVV.

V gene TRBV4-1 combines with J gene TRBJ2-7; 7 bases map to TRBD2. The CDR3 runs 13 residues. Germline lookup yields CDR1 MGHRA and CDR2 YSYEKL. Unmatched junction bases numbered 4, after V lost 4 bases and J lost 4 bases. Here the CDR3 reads CASSPTSWYEQYF. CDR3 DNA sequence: TGCGCCAGCAGCCCGACTAGCTGGTACGAGCAGTACTTC.

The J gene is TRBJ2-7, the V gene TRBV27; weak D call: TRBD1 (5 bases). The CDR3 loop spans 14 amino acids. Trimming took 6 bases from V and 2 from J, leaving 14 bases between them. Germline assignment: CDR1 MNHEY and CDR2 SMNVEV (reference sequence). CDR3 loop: CASRLRDSTYEQYF. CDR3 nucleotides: TGTGCCAGCAGGCTTCGAGACAGCACCTACGAGCAGTACTTC.

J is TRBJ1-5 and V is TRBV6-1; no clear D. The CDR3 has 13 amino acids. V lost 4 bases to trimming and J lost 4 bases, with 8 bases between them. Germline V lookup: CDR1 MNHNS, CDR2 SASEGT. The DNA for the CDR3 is TGTGCCAGCAGTGTTCAGCAAAATCAGCCCCAGCATTTT. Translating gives CASSVQQNQPQHF.

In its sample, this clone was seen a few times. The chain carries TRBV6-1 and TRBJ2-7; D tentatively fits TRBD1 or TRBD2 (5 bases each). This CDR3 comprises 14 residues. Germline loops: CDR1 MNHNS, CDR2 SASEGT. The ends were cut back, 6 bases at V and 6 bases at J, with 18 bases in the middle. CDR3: CASRALWGNGEQYF. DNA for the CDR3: TGTGCCAGCAGGGCCTTGTGGGGGAACGGCGAGCAGTACTTC.

The CDR3 here is CASSQLAYYQETQYF. Written as DNA, the CDR3 is TGCGCCAGCAGCCAACTCGCCTATTATCAAGAGACCCAGTACTTC. The genes are TRBV4-1 and TRBJ2-5, with D uncertain. Deletions cut 2 bases from V and 2 bases from J, with 12 bases between. CDR3 length: 15 residues. Germline V CDR1 and CDR2: MGHRA, YSYEKL.

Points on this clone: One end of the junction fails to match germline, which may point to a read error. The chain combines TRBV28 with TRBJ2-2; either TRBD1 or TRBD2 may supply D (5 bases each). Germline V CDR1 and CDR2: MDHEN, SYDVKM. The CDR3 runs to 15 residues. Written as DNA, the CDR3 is TGTGCCAGCAGTACCCGCTGGAGAGGGACCGCGGAGCTGTTTTTT. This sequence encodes CASSTRWRGTAELFF. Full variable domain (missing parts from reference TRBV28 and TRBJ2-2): DVKVTQSSRYLVKRTGEKVFLECVQDMDHENMFWYRQDPGLGLRLIYFSYDVKMKEKGDIPEGYSVSREKKERFSLILESASTNQTSMYLCASSTRWRGTAELFFGEGSRLTVL.

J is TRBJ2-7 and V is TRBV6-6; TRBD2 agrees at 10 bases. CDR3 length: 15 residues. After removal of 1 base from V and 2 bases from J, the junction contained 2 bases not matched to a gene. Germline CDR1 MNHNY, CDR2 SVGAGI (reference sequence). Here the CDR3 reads CASSYWTSGTYEQYF. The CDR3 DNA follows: TGTGCCAGCAGTTACTGGACTAGCGGAACCTACGAGCAGTACTTC.

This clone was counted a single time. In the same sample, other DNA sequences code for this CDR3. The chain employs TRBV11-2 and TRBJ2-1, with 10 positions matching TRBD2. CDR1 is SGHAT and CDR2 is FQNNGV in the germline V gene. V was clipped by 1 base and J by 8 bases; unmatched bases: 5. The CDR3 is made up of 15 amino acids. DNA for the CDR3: TGTGCCAGCAGCTTAGGGCTAGCGGGGGTGGATGAGCAGTTCTTC. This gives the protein CASSLGLAGVDEQFF. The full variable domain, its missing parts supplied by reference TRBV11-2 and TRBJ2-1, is EAGVAQSPRYKIIEKRQSVAFWCNPISGHATLYWYQQILGQGPKLLIQFQNNGVVDDSQLPKDRFSAERLKGVDSTLKIQPAKLEDSAVYLCASSLGLAGVDEQFFGPGTRLTVL.

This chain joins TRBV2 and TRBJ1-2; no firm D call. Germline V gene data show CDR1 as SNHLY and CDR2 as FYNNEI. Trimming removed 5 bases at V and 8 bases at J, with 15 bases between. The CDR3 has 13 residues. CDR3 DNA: TGTGCCAGCAGTTGGACGGCTATTAGGGGCTACACCTTC. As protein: CASSWTAIRGYTF. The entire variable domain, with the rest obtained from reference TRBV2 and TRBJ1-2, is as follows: EPEVTQTPSHQVTQMGQEVILRCVPISNHLYFYWYRQILGQKVEFLVSFYNNEISEKSEIFDDQFSVERPDGSNFTLKIRSTKLEDSAMYFCASSWTAIRGYTFGSGTRLTVV.

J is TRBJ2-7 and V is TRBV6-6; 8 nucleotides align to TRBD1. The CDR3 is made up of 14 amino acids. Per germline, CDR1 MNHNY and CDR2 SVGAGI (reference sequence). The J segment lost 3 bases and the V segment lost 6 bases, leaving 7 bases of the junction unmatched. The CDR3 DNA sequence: TGTGCCAGCAGAACCGGGACAGGAAACTACGAGCAGTACTTC. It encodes CASRTGTGNYEQYF.

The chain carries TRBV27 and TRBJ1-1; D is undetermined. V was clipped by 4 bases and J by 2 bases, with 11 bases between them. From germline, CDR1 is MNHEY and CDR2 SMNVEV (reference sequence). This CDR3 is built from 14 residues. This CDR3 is CASSYRHINTEAFF. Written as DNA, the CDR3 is TGTGCCAGCAGTTACAGACATATAAACACTGAAGCTTTCTTT.

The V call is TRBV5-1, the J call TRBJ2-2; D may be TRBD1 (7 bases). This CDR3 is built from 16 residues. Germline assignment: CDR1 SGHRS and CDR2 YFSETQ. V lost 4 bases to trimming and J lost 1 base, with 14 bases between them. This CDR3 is CASSIQGTGNTGELFF. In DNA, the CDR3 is TGCGCCAGCAGCATACAGGGGACTGGGAACACCGGGGAGCTGTTTTTT.

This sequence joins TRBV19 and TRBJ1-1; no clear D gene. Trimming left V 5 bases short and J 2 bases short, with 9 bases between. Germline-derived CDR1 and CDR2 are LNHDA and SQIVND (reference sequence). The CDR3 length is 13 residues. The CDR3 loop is CASSLQSNTEAFF. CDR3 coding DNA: TGTGCCAGTAGTCTACAGTCCAACACTGAAGCTTTCTTT.